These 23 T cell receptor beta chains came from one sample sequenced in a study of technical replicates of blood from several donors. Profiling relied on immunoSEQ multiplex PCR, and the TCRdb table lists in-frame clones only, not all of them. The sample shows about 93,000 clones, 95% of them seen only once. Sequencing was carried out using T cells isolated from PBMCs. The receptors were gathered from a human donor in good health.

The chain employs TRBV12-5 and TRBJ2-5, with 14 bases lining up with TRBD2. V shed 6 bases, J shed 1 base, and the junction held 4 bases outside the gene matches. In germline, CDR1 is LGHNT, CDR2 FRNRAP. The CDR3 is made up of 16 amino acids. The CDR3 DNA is TGTGCTAGTGGCCGCGGACTAGCGGGAGGCCAAGAGACCCAGTACTTC. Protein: CASGRGLAGGQETQYF.

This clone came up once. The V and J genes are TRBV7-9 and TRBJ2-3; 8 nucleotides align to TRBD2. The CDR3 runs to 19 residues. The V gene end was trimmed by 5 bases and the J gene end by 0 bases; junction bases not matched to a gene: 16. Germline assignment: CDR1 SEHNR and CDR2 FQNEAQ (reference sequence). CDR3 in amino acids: CASSPYGAGGLRSTDTQYF. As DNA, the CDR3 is TGTGCCAGCAGCCCCTATGGGGCGGGAGGACTTCGTAGCACAGATACGCAGTATTTT.

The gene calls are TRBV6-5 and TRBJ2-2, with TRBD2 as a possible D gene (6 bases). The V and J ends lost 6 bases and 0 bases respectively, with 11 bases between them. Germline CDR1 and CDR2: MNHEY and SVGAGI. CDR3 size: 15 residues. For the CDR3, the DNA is TGTGCCAGCAGCTCATCGGGAGCGAACACCGGGGAGCTGTTTTTT. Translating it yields CASSSSGANTGELFF.

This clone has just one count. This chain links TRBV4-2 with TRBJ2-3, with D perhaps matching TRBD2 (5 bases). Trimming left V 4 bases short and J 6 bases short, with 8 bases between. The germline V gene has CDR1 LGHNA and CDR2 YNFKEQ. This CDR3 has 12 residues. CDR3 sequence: CASSPSGDTQYF. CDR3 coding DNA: TGTGCCAGCAGCCCGTCGGGGGATACGCAGTATTTT.

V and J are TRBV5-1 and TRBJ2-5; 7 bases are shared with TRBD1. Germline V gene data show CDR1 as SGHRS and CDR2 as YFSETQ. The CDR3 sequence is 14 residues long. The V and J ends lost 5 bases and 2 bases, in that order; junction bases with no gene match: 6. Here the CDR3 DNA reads TGCGCCAGCAGGGCCCGGGACAGACAAGAGACCCAGTACTTC. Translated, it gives CASRARDRQETQYF.

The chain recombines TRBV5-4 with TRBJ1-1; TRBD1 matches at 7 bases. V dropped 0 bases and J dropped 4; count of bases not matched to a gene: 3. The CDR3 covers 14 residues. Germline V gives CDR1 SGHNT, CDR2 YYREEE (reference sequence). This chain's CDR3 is CASSLVQGGTEAFF. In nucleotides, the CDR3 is TGTGCCAGCAGCTTGGTCCAGGGGGGCACTGAAGCTTTCTTT. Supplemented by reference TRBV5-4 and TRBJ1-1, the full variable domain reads ETGVTQSPTHLIKTRGQQVTLRCSSQSGHNTVSWYQQALGQGPQFIFQYYREEENGRGNFPPRFSGLQFPNYSSELNVNALELDDSALYLCASSLVQGGTEAFFGQGTRLTVV.

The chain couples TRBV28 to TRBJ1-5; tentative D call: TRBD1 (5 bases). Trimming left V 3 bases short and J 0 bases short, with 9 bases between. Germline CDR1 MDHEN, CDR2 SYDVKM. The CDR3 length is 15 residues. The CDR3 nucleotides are TGTGCCAGCAGTTTCCAGGGATATAGCAATCAGCCCCAGCATTTT. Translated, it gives CASSFQGYSNQPQHF.

CDR3 nucleotides: TGCGCCAGCAGTGAAGGACAAGGCGCCTACGAGCAGTACTTC. Translating it yields CASSEGQGAYEQYF. The chain recombines TRBV10-2 with TRBJ2-7; weak D call: TRBD1 (5 bases). The CDR3 has 14 residues. CDR1 is WSHSY, CDR2 SAAADI, per germline. Trimming took 3 bases from V and 2 from J, leaving 11 bases between them.

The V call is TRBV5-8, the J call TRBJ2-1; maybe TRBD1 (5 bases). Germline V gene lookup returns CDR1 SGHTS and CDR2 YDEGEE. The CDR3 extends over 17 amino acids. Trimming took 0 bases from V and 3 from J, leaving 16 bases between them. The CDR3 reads CASSLVPLQVLYNEQFF. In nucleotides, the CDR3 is TGTGCCAGCAGCTTGGTGCCTCTACAGGTACTCTACAATGAGCAGTTCTTC.

The CDR3 DNA follows: TGCAGCGCCCGTACTTCCACTGAAGCTTTCTTT. It codes for CSARTSTEAFF. The chain employs TRBV29-1 and TRBJ1-1, with D unresolved. The V gene lost 7 bases and the J gene lost 4 bases, with 10 bases spanning the gap. The CDR3 is 11 residues long. Germline V gives CDR1 SQVTM, CDR2 ANQGSEA.

CDR3 in DNA: TGTGCCAGTAATGGGCCCTTTAATGAAAAACTGTTTTTT. It is translated as CASNGPFNEKLFF. This sequence joins TRBV19 and TRBJ1-4; D is unclear. The ends were cut back, 7 bases at V and 4 bases at J, with 10 bases in the middle. The CDR3 contains 13 residues. Germline CDR1 and CDR2: LNHDA and SQIVND (reference sequence).

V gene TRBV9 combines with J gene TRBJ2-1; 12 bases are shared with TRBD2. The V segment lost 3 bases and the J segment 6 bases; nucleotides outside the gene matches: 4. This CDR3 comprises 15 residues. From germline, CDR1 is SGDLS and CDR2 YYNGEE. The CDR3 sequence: CASSELAGGGNEQFF. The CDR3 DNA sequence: TGTGCCAGCAGCGAGCTAGCGGGGGGGGGCAATGAGCAGTTCTTC.

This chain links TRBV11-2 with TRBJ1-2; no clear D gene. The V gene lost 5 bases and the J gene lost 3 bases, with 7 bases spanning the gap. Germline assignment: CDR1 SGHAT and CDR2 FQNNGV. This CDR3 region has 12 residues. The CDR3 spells CASSRTDYGYTF. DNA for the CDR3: TGTGCCAGCAGCCGTACAGACTATGGCTACACCTTC.

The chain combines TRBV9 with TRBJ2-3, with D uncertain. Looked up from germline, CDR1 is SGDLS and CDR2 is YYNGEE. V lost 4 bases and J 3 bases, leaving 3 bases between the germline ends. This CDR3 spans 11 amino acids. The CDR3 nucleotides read TGTGCCAGCAGCACTACAGATACGCAGTATTTT. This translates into CASSTTDTQYF.

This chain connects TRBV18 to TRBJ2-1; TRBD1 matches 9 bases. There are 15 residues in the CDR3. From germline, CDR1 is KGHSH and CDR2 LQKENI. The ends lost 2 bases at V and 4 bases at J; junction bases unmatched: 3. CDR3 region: CASSPRDRDYNEQFF. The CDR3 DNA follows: TGTGCCAGCTCACCAAGGGACAGGGATTACAATGAGCAGTTCTTC. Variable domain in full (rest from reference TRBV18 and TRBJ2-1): NAGVMQNPRHLVRRRGQEARLRCSPMKGHSHVYWYRQLPEEGLKFMVYLQKENIIDESGMPKERFSAEFPKEGPSILRIQQVVRGDSAAYFCASSPRDRDYNEQFFGPGTRLTVL.

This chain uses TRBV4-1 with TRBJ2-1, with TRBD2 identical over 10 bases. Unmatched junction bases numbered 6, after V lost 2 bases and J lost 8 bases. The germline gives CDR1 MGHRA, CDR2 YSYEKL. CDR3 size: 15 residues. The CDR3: CASSQPGLARDEQFF. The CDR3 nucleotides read TGCGCCAGCAGCCAACCGGGACTAGCGAGAGATGAGCAGTTCTTC.

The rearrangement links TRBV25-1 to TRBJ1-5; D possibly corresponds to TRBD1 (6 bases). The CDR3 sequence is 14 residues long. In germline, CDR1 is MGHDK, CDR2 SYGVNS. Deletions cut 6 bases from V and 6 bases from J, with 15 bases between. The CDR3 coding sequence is TGTGCCAGCAGCGTAGGGGGAACGGGTCAGCCCCAGCATTTT. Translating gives CASSVGGTGQPQHF. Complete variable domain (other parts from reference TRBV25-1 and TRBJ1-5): EADIYQTPRYLVIGTGKKITLECSQTMGHDKMYWYQQDPGMELHLIHYSYGVNSTEKGDLSSESTVSRIRTEHFPLTLESARPSHTSQYLCASSVGGTGQPQHFGDGTRLSIL.

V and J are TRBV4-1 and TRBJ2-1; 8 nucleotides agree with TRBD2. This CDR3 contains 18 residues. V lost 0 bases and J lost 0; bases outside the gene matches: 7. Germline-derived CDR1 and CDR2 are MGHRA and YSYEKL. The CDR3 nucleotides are TGCGCCAGCAGCCAAGAGCCCCCGGGAGGGAGCTCCTACAATGAGCAGTTCTTC. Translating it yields CASSQEPPGGSSYNEQFF.

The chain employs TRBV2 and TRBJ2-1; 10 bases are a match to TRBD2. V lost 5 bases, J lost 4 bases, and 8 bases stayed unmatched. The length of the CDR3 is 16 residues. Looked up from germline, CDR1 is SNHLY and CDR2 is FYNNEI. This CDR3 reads CASSLGASGGYNEQFF. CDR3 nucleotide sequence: TGTGCCAGCAGTCTTGGGGCTAGCGGGGGATACAATGAGCAGTTCTTC.

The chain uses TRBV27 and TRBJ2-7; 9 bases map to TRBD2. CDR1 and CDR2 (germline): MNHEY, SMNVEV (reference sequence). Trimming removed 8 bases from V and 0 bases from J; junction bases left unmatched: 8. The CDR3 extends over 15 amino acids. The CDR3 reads CASHVGSGSSYEQYF. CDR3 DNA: TGTGCCAGCCACGTAGGTAGCGGGAGCTCCTACGAGCAGTACTTC.

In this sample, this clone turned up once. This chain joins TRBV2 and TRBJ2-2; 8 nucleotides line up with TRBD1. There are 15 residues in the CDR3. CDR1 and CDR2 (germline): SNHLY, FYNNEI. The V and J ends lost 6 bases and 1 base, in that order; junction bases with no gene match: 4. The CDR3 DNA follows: TGTGCCAGCAGGCAGGGGGCTGAGAACACCGGGGAGCTGTTTTTT. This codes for CASRQGAENTGELFF.

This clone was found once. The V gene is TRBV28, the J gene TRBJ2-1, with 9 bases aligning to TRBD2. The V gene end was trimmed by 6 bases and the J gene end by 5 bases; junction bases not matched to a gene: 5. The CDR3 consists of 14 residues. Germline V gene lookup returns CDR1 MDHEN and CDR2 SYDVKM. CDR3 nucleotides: TGTGCCAGCAGGCGGCTAGCGGGGAACAATGAGCAGTTCTTC. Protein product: CASRRLAGNNEQFF.

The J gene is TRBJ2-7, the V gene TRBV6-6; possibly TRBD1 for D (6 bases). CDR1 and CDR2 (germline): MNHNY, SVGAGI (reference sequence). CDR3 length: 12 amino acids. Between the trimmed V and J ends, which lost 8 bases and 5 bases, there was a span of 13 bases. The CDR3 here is CASRRGRNEQYF. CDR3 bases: TGTGCCAGCCGCAGGGGACGGAACGAGCAGTACTTC.